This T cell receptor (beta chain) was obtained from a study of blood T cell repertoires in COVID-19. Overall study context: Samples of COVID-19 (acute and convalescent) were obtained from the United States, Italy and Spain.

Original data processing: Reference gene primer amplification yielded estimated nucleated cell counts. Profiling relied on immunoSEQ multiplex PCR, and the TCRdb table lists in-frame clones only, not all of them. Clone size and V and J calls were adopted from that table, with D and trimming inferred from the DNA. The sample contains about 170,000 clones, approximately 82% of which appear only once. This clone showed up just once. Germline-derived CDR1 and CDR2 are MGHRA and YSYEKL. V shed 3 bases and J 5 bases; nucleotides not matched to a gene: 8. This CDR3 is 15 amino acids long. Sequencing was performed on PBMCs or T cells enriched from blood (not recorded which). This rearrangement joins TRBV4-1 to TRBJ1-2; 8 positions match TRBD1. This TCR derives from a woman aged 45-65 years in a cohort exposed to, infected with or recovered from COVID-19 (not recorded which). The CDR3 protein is CASSQPGTGWYGYTF. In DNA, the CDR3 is TGCGCCAGCAGCCAGCCCGGGACAGGTTGGTATGGCTACACCTTC.